This record concerns one TCR beta chain sequence. This specimen belongs to a study of OX40 agonist ivuxolimab in advanced cancers. Trimming stripped 1 base from V and 7 bases from J, with 4 bases between. This CDR3 contains 10 residues. Germline V CDR1 and CDR2: SQVTM, ANQGSEA. TCRdb keeps only in-frame clones here, not all; method: immunoSEQ multiplex PCR. The sample records 50,000 to 85,000 clones, roughly 80% being singletons. The receptor was isolated from an adult with an advanced solid tumor such as melanoma, head and neck, liver or kidney cancer. Sequencing used CD4+ or CD8+ T cells sorted from blood, obtained in a trial of the OX40 agonist ivuxolimab. The chain links TRBV29-1 to TRBJ1-2; D is unresolved. The CDR3 here is CSVEGPGYTF. In nucleotides, the CDR3 is TGCAGCGTTGAAGGGCCTGGCTACACCTTC. The complete variable domain, with remaining parts taken from reference TRBV29-1 and TRBJ1-2, reads SAVISQKPSRDICQRGTSLTIQCQVDSQVTMMFWYRQQPGQSLTLIATANQGSEATYESGFVIDKFPISRPNLTFSTLTVSNMSPEDSSIYLCSVEGPGYTFGSGTRLTVV.